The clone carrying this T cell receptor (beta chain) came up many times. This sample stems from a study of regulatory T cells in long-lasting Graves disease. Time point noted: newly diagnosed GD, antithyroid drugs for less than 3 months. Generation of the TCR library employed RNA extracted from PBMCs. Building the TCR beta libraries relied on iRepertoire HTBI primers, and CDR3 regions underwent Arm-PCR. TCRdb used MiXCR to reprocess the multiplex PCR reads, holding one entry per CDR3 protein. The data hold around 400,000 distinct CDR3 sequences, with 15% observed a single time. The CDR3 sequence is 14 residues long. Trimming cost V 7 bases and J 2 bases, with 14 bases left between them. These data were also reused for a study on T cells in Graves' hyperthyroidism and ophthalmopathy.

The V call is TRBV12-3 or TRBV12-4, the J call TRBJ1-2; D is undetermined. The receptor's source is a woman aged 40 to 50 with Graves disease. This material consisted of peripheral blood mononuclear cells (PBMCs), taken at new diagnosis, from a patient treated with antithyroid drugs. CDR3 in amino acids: CASKEHGQNYGYTF. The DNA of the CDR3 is TGTGCCAGCAAAGAACATGGGCAGAACTATGGCTACACCTTC.